This passage covers 18 T cell receptor beta chains from one sample sequenced in a study of cytomegalovirus exposure and HLA in healthy donors. The method was immunoSEQ multiplex PCR; TCRdb's version includes in-frame clones alone and lacks a portion of them. The data hold approximately 170,000 clones, with about 89% observed a single time. The sample comprised PBMCs. These TCRs come from a woman aged 18-35 years in good health and CMV-seropositive.

This clone was found once. The CDR3 DNA reads TGTGCCAGCAGTTTTATTTTGCGGACTAGCGGTACCTCCTACGAGCAGTACTTC. Protein sequence: CASSFILRTSGTSYEQYF. V and J are TRBV28 and TRBJ2-7; 10 bases align to TRBD2. Germline V lookup: CDR1 MDHEN, CDR2 SYDVKM. The length of the CDR3 is 18 residues. The junction had 11 bases not matched to a gene; V was cut back by 3 bases and J by 0 bases.

As to this clone: At one end the junction does not follow the germline gene, possibly because of a read error. V and J are TRBV5-5 and TRBJ1-3, with D possibly TRBD1 on 5 matching bases. From germline, CDR1 is SGHKS and CDR2 YYEKEE (reference sequence). The CDR3 covers 15 residues. CDR3 nucleotide sequence: TGTGCCAGCAGCTTATTGACAGACTCTAGAAACACCATATATTTT. Amino acid sequence: CASSLLTDSRNTIYF.

This chain uses TRBV15 with TRBJ2-7, with TRBD2 matching over 7 bases. The V segment lost 1 base and the J segment 3 bases; nucleotides outside the gene matches: 6. The CDR3 loop spans 15 amino acids. The V gene's germline CDR1 is LNHNV and CDR2 YYDKDF (reference sequence). The CDR3 spells CATSRASGINYEQYF. The CDR3, as DNA: TGTGCCACCAGCAGAGCCAGCGGGATAAACTACGAGCAGTACTTC.

The chain combines TRBV27 with TRBJ1-3, with 7 bases that match TRBD1. The CDR3 length is 13 residues. Trimming cost V 5 bases and J 7 bases; bases outside gene matches: 5. The germline V gene has CDR1 MNHEY and CDR2 SMNVEV (reference sequence). DNA of the CDR3: TGTGCCAGCAGTCGACAGGGTGGCAACACCATATATTTT. Translating it yields CASSRQGGNTIYF.

About this clone: Its ends do not fully match the called genes, so a read error is possible. CDR3 loop: CASSRGQGTGELFF. For the CDR3, the DNA is TGTGCCAGCAGTAGGGGGCAAGGCACCGGGGAGCTGTTTTTT. V gene TRBV19 combines with J gene TRBJ2-2, with 7 bases identical to TRBD1. In germline, CDR1 is LNHDA, CDR2 SQIVND (reference sequence). The length of the CDR3 is 14 residues.

The CDR3 nucleotides read TGTGCCAGCAGCCTACCAGCGGGGGGGCCCACCGGGGCCAACGTCCTGACTTTC. It codes for CASSLPAGGPTGANVLTF. The chain recombines TRBV7-6 with TRBJ2-6, with TRBD2 matching over 10 bases. CDR1 is SGHVS, CDR2 FNYEAQ, per germline. The CDR3 consists of 18 residues. With 5 bases clipped from V and 4 bases from J, the junction kept 11 bases outside the gene matches.

This chain links TRBV7-9 with TRBJ1-2, with 9 nucleotides matching TRBD1. The length of the CDR3 is 15 residues. The germline CDR1 and CDR2 sequences are SEHNR and FQNEAQ (reference sequence). The J segment lost 2 bases and the V segment lost 6 bases, leaving 7 bases of the junction unmatched. The CDR3 DNA is TGTGCCAGCAGTTCTACAGGGGGCCCCAACTATGGCTACACCTTC. It encodes CASSSTGGPNYGYTF. The full variable domain, in which reference TRBV7-9 and TRBJ1-2 provide the parts outside the CDR3, is DTGVSQNPRHKITKRGQNVTFRCDPISEHNRLYWYRQTLGQGPEFLTYFQNEAQLEKSRLLSDRFSAERPKGSFSTLEIQRTEQGDSAMYLCASSSTGGPNYGYTFGSGTRLTVV.

This clone was recorded once. The chain combines TRBV6-1 with TRBJ2-7; the match to TRBD1 covers 8 bases. J gave up 4 bases and V 4 bases, and 9 bases lay outside the gene matches. Germline V gene lookup returns CDR1 MNHNS and CDR2 SASEGT. CDR3 length: 15 residues. This chain's CDR3 is CASSVPGTGSYEQYF. CDR3 in DNA: TGTGCCAGCAGTGTTCCGGGGACAGGATCATACGAGCAGTACTTC.

The gene calls are TRBV28 and TRBJ2-3; D is perhaps TRBD2 (5 bases). Between the trimmed V and J ends, which lost 1 base and 3 bases, there was a span of 11 bases. The CDR3 sequence is 15 residues long. Germline CDR1 is MDHEN and CDR2 is SYDVKM. Here the CDR3 DNA reads TGTGCCAGCAGTTTATCAGTGGGAGTTACAGATACGCAGTATTTT. Translating it yields CASSLSVGVTDTQYF.

This chain connects TRBV29-1 to TRBJ1-5; 8 positions agree with TRBD1. Germline V lookup: CDR1 SQVTM, CDR2 ANQGSEA. The J segment lost 3 bases and the V segment lost 4 bases, leaving 5 bases of the junction unmatched. The CDR3 has 14 residues. In DNA form, the CDR3 reads TGCAGCGTTGGTGGACAGGGCCACAATCAGCCCCAGCATTTT. Translation gives CSVGGQGHNQPQHF.

Here the CDR3 reads CASSLTQETQYF. The CDR3 DNA reads TGCGCCAGCAGCTTGACACAAGAGACCCAGTACTTC. The chain recombines TRBV5-1 with TRBJ2-5; D gene unclear. Trimming cost V 1 base and J 2 bases, with 3 bases left between them. CDR3 length: 12 amino acids. Germline CDR1 is SGHRS and CDR2 is YFSETQ.

The chain is built from TRBV7-9 and TRBJ1-1, with 8 bases identical to TRBD1. The V segment lost 5 bases and the J segment 3 bases; nucleotides outside the gene matches: 8. Germline V gives CDR1 SEHNR, CDR2 FQNEAQ (reference sequence). The CDR3 consists of 15 residues. CDR3 sequence reads: CASSLTGVVDTEAFF. The CDR3 DNA reads TGTGCCAGCAGCCTGACAGGGGTGGTAGACACTGAAGCTTTCTTT.

V usage is TRBV7-8 and J usage is TRBJ2-1, with 11 bases lining up with TRBD2. V lost 4 bases, J lost 8 bases, and 10 bases stayed unmatched. The CDR3 spans 16 residues. CDR1 and CDR2 from the germline V gene are SGHVS and FQNEAQ. CDR3 DNA: TGTGCCAGCAGCTCAAATAGCGGGAGGGCCGTACATGAGCAGTTCTTC. Translated: CASSSNSGRAVHEQFF.

The chain couples TRBV2 to TRBJ1-2; 8 nucleotides agree with TRBD1. The CDR3 spans 15 residues. The germline V gene has CDR1 SNHLY and CDR2 FYNNEI. After removal of 4 bases from V and 5 bases from J, the junction contained 9 bases not matched to a gene. The CDR3: CASSGRGPTHYGYTF. CDR3 DNA sequence: TGTGCCAGCAGTGGCAGGGGGCCTACCCATTATGGCTACACCTTC.

Worth noting for this clone: The junction departs from the called germline gene at one end, perhaps through a read error. The chain is built from TRBV6-5 and TRBJ1-4, with D hard to call. This CDR3 is built from 11 residues. Germline loops: CDR1 MNHEY, CDR2 SVGAGI. CDR3 sequence reads: CANSSLGKLFF. The CDR3 DNA reads TGTGCCAACAGTTCCCTAGGAAAACTGTTTTTT.

V usage is TRBV27 and J usage is TRBJ2-2, with D maybe TRBD1 (6 bases). Trimming removed 3 bases from V and 6 bases from J, with 14 bases in between. This CDR3 contains 15 residues. CDR1 and CDR2 from the germline V gene are MNHEY and SMNVEV (reference sequence). The CDR3, as DNA: TGTGCCAGCAGTTTCCGGAGTACAGGGTCCGGGGAGCTGTTTTTT. Translation gives CASSFRSTGSGELFF.

The rearrangement joins TRBV15 to TRBJ1-5, with 10 bases lining up with TRBD1. The CDR3 runs to 17 residues. J gave up 6 bases and V 0 bases, and 8 bases lay outside the gene matches. CDR1 and CDR2 from the germline V gene are LNHNV and YYDKDF (reference sequence). This chain's CDR3 is CATSRDPGTGVVQPQHF. CDR3 nucleotides: TGTGCCACCAGCAGAGATCCGGGGACAGGGGTTGTTCAGCCCCAGCATTTT.

This clone was observed a single time. The genes are TRBV5-1 and TRBJ2-1; possible D gene TRBD1, 8 bases. Trimming took 4 bases from V and 1 from J, leaving 12 bases between them. CDR1 is SGHRS and CDR2 is YFSETQ in the germline V gene. This CDR3 has 15 residues. The CDR3, as DNA: TGCGCCAGCAGCGCACAGGGGGGGTCCTACAATGAGCAGTTCTTC. Amino acids: CASSAQGGSYNEQFF. The whole variable domain, remainder taken from reference TRBV5-1 and TRBJ2-1, is KAGVTQTPRYLIKTRGQQVTLSCSPISGHRSVSWYQQTPGQGLQFLFEYFSETQRNKGNFPGRFSGRQFSNSRSEMNVSTLELGDSALYLCASSAQGGSYNEQFFGPGTRLTVL.